This T cell receptor (beta chain) was observed in a study of shared clonotypes between healthy human individuals. V was shortened by 8 bases and J by 1 base, with 14 bases between the two germline ends. The CDR3 contains 14 residues. Per the germline V gene, CDR1 is KGHSH and CDR2 is LQKENI. Study results and limitations: Despite large depth, sorted-subset datasets appeared incompletely sequenced.

In the case of this clone: The antigen is unknown.

Several immunoSEQ 96-well plates shared each subset's DNA, each plate a replicate. Per the original methods: There were no quality scores in the junction-only immunoSEQ sequences, so filtering differed. Profiled with immunoSEQ multiplex PCR; TCRdb holds only in-frame clones, not every one. V, J and clone size derive from that table, while D and trimming were established from the DNA sequence. The top ten clones hold about 1.8% of a sample with 650,000 to 750,000 clones, about two thirds of them seen once. Sequencing was carried out using memory CD4+ T cells sorted from blood. The sample's subset: CD45RA-negative fraction. This receptor was taken from a woman between 25 and 40 years old in good health. V gene TRBV18 combines with J gene TRBJ2-5, with D perhaps TRBD2 (5 bases). The CDR3 is CASAQGSIQETQYF. The DNA of the CDR3 is TGTGCCAGCGCCCAAGGGAGTATCCAAGAGACCCAGTACTTC.